The 22 T cell receptor beta chains below come from one sample, sequenced in a study of T cells expressing NK-cell markers. TCRdb re-analyzed the 5' RACE reads; it lists each CDR3 protein once, without DNA. Its table lists approximately 380,000 distinct CDR3 sequences. Sequencing was done on a sample of blood T cells: a sorted CD56 or NKG2C T cell subset, CD4+ or CD8+ T cells, or bulk PBMC T cells (not recorded which). The receptors originated from a man aged 18-69 years in good health.

V gene TRBV7-9 combines with J gene TRBJ1-1. This CDR3 comprises 15 residues. CDR1 is SEHNR and CDR2 is FQNEAQ in the germline V gene (reference sequence). CDR3 sequence: CASSSGRGAFTEAFF.

The chain recombines TRBV20-1 with TRBJ1-2; TCRdb picks TRBD1, but there is no DNA to check that call. This CDR3 has 15 residues. Germline CDR1 DFQATT, CDR2 SNEGSKA (reference sequence). The CDR3: CSAIRDRADFYGYTF.

The chain employs TRBV5-1 and TRBJ1-2; the TRBD1 assignment by TCRdb is unverifiable without DNA. From germline, CDR1 is SGHRS and CDR2 YFSETQ. This CDR3 spans 12 amino acids. The CDR3 reads CASSVGQGGYTF.

This chain joins TRBV20-1 and TRBJ1-6; TCRdb proposes TRBD1, but this gene call is untestable without DNA. CDR3 length: 15 amino acids. Germline CDR1 reads DFQATT; CDR2 reads SNEGSKA (reference sequence). CDR3 region: CSARDRGLYNSPLHF.

This chain uses TRBV20-1 with TRBJ2-3; TCRdb's D gene call, TRBD2, goes unchecked for lack of DNA. Germline CDR1 DFQATT, CDR2 SNEGSKA (reference sequence). CDR3 size: 14 residues. This CDR3 reads CSAREAGGVDTQYF.

This chain joins TRBV6-6 and TRBJ2-3. This CDR3 is 12 amino acids long. Germline V CDR1 and CDR2: MNHNY, SVGAGI (reference sequence). The CDR3 loop reads CASSYQLGTQYF.

This rearrangement joins TRBV2 to TRBJ2-5; TCRdb designates TRBD2, a call that cannot be tested without DNA. Germline values: CDR1 SNHLY, CDR2 FYNNEI. This CDR3 is built from 15 residues. The CDR3 spells CASTTSGGAGETQYF.

This chain uses TRBV7-2 with TRBJ1-1; TCRdb picks TRBD1, but there is no DNA to check that call. Per germline, CDR1 SGHTA and CDR2 FQGNSA. This CDR3 has 16 residues. This CDR3 is CASSLGGARWNTEAFF.

The chain carries TRBV5-1 and TRBJ2-7; TCRdb picks TRBD1, but there is no DNA to check that call. Germline CDR1 and CDR2: SGHRS and YFSETQ. CDR3 length: 19 residues. The CDR3 region is CASSFTYSRETGSGREQYF. The variable domain in full, completed from reference TRBV5-1 and TRBJ2-7, reads KAGVTQTPRYLIKTRGQQVTLSCSPISGHRSVSWYQQTPGQGLQFLFEYFSETQRNKGNFPGRFSGRQFSNSRSEMNVSTLELGDSALYLCASSFTYSRETGSGREQYFGPGTRLTVT.

This chain uses TRBV19 with TRBJ2-1; TCRdb's D gene call, TRBD1, goes unchecked for lack of DNA. The germline gives CDR1 LNHDA, CDR2 SQIVND (reference sequence). The CDR3 spans 13 residues. This CDR3 is CASSRDRGHEQFF.

CDR3 in amino acids: CASSLVSLLEAQYF. The rearrangement links TRBV7-8 to TRBJ2-5; as DNA is missing, the TRBD1 call by TCRdb cannot be tested. The germline V gene has CDR1 SGHVS and CDR2 FQNEAQ. The CDR3 has 14 residues.

The CDR3 sequence: CASSGRENYGYTF. The rearrangement joins TRBV21-1 to TRBJ1-2. TRBV21-1 is tagged as a pseudogene. The CDR3 has 13 amino acids.

The chain recombines TRBV5-1 with TRBJ1-2. CDR1 and CDR2 (germline): SGHRS, YFSETQ. The CDR3 is 15 residues long. Here the CDR3 reads CASSLDRVRYYGYTF.

The V call is TRBV25-1, the J call TRBJ2-3; TCRdb's D call, TRBD1, is unchecked because there is no DNA. This CDR3 contains 12 residues. Germline V gene lookup returns CDR1 MGHDK and CDR2 SYGVNS. CDR3 sequence reads: CASSSGSDTQYF.

The CDR3 loop reads CASSQDRMSSGTDTQYF. The chain joins TRBV4-1 to TRBJ2-3. Germline V gene data show CDR1 as MGHRA and CDR2 as YSYEKL. This CDR3 is 17 amino acids long.

This chain links TRBV7-9 with TRBJ2-5; lacking DNA, the TRBD1 call made by TCRdb goes unchecked. The V gene's germline CDR1 is SEHNR and CDR2 FQNEAQ (reference sequence). This CDR3 contains 15 residues. Here the CDR3 reads CASSPYRQGGETQYF.

The chain couples TRBV7-2 to TRBJ2-3; TCRdb returns TRBD1, unconfirmable since there is no DNA. The CDR3 length is 13 residues. Germline values: CDR1 SGHTA, CDR2 FQGNSA. This CDR3 is CASSLARGNTQYF. Filled out from reference TRBV7-2 and TRBJ2-3, the complete variable domain reads GAGVSQSPSNKVTEKGKDVELRCDPISGHTALYWYRQSLGQGLEFLIYFQGNSAPDKSGLPSDRFSAERTGGSVSTLTIQRTQQEDSAVYLCASSLARGNTQYFGPGTRLTVL.

The chain employs TRBV20-1 and TRBJ2-3; TCRdb picks TRBD2, but there is no DNA to check that call. CDR1 and CDR2 from the germline V gene are DFQATT and SNEGSKA (reference sequence). CDR3 size: 12 residues. CDR3 residues: CSVWRGTDTQYF.

V is TRBV7-2 and J is TRBJ2-1. The CDR3 sequence is 17 residues long. The germline CDR1 and CDR2 sequences are SGHTA and FQGNSA. The chain's CDR3 is CASSFYALGPNNNEQFF.

The J gene is TRBJ2-5, the V gene TRBV6-5; TCRdb picks TRBD1, but there is no DNA to check that call. The germline V gene has CDR1 MNHEY and CDR2 SVGAGI. This CDR3 region has 15 residues. CDR3 region: CASSYSGHNQETQYF.

The chain has TRBV29-1 and TRBJ2-2; TCRdb proposes TRBD1, but this gene call is untestable without DNA. The CDR3 sequence is 15 residues long. CDR1 SQVTM and CDR2 ANQGSEA come from the germline V gene. CDR3 sequence: CSVEVYRGATGELFF.

The gene calls are TRBV29-1 and TRBJ1-2; TCRdb's D gene call, TRBD1, goes unchecked for lack of DNA. The CDR3 contains 17 residues. The germline V gene has CDR1 SQVTM and CDR2 ANQGSEA. CDR3 in amino acids: CSVEDWGQGLSNYGYTF. Together with reference TRBV29-1 and TRBJ1-2, the CDR3 gives the full variable domain: SAVISQKPSRDICQRGTSLTIQCQVDSQVTMMFWYRQQPGQSLTLIATANQGSEATYESGFVIDKFPISRPNLTFSTLTVSNMSPEDSSIYLCSVEDWGQGLSNYGYTFGSGTRLTVV.